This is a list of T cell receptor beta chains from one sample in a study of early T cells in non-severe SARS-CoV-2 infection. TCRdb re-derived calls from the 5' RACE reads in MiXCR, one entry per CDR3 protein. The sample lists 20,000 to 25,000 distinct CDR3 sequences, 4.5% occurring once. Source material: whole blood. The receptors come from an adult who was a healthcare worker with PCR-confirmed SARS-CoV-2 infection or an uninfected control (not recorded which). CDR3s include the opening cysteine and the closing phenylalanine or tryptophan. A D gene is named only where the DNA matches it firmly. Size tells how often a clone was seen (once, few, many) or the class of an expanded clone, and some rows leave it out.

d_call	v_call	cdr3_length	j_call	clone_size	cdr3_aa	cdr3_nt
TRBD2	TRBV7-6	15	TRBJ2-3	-	CASSWIGLATDTQYF	TGTGCCAGCAGCTGGATCGGACTAGCGACAGATACGCAGTATTTT
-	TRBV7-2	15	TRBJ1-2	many	CASSLGSGGDYGYTF	TGTGCCAGCAGCTTAGGGTCCGGTGGGGACTATGGCTACACCTTC
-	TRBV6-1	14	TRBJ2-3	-	CASRTGTSADTQYF	TGTGCCAGCAGGACCGGGACGTCCGCAGATACGCAGTATTTT
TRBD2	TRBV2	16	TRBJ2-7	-	CASSESSSGVPYEQYF	TGTGCCAGCAGTGAGTCTTCTAGCGGGGTCCCCTACGAGCAGTACTTC
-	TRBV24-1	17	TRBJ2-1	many	CATSFQLGRGPYNEQFF	TGTGCCACCAGTTTTCAATTGGGGCGGGGGCCCTACAATGAGCAGTTCTTC
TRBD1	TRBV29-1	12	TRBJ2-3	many	CSADRGTDTQYF	TGCAGCGCCGACAGGGGGACAGATACGCAGTATTTT
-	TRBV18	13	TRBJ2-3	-	CASSPSGADTQYF	TGTGCCAGCTCACCCTCGGGGGCAGATACGCAGTATTTT
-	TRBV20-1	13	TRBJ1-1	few	CSASPSDGFEAFF	TGCAGTGCTAGTCCCTCGGACGGTTTTGAAGCTTTCTTT
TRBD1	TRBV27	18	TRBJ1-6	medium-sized	CASSSGTGGSSVNSPLHF	TGTGCCAGCAGTTCCGGGACAGGGGGCTCTTCGGTTAATTCACCCCTCCACTTT
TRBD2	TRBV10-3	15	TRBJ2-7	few	CAVKGDGTSSYEQYF	TGTGCCGTGAAAGGGGACGGGACTAGCTCCTACGAGCAGTACTTC
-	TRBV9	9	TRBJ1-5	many	CASTQPQHF	TGTGCCAGCACTCAGCCCCAGCATTTT
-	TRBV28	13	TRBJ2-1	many	CASRVSSYNEQFF	TGTGCCAGCAGAGTCAGCTCCTACAATGAGCAGTTCTTC
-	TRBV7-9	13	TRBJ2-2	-	CASSLVYTGELFF	TGTGCCAGCAGTCTCGTATACACCGGGGAGCTGTTTTTT
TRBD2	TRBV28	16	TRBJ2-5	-	CASSLRLAGGQETQYF	TGTGCCAGCAGTTTAAGGCTAGCGGGGGGCCAAGAGACCCAGTACTTC
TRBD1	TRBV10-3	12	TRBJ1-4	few	CAISEPGQKLFF	TGTGCCATCAGTGAGCCGGGACAGAAACTGTTTTTT
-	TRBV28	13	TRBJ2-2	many	CASSLGVTGELFF	TGTGCCAGCAGTTTAGGGGTCACCGGGGAGCTGTTTTTT
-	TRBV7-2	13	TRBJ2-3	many	CASSLNTLIVQYF	TGTGCCAGCAGCCTCAACACCCTCATAGTCCAGTATTTT
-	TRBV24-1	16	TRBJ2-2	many	CATSDSNRAYTGELFF	TGTGCCACCAGTGATTCGAACCGGGCCTACACCGGGGAGCTGTTTTTT
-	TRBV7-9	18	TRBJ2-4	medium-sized	CASSPPGVSERAKNIQYF	TGTGCCAGCAGCCCCCCCGGGGTGTCGGAGCGAGCCAAAAACATTCAGTACTTC
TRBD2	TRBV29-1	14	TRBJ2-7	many	CSVEGLAGGYEQYF	TGCAGCGTTGAAGGACTAGCGGGGGGATACGAGCAGTACTTC
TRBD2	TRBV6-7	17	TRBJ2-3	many	CASSYLTSGPSTDTQYF	TGTGCCAGCAGTTACTTGACTAGCGGACCTAGCACAGATACGCAGTATTTT
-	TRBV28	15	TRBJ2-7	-	CASSLLPGASYEQYF	TGTGCCAGCAGTTTACTACCAGGGGCATCCTACGAGCAGTACTTC
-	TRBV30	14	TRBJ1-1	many	CAWSREMENTEAFF	TGTGCCTGGAGTCGAGAGATGGAAAACACTGAAGCTTTCTTT
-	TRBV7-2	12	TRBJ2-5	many	CASSLDSETQYF	TGTGCCAGCAGCTTAGATTCGGAGACCCAGTACTTC
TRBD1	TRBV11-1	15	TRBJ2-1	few	CASNINRDRGDEQFF	TGTGCCAGCAACATCAACCGGGACAGGGGCGATGAGCAGTTCTTC
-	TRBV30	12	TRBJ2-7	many	CAWNRDGYEQYF	TGTGCCTGGAATCGGGACGGCTACGAGCAGTACTTC
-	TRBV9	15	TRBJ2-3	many	CASSALDTAPGTQYF	TGTGCCAGCAGCGCCCTCGACACTGCTCCCGGTACGCAGTATTTT
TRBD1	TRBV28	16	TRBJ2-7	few	CASRPAGTGSPYEQYF	TGTGCCAGCAGACCAGCCGGGACAGGATCACCCTACGAGCAGTACTTC
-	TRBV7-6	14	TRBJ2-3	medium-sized	CASSIGQGTDTQYF	TGTGCCAGCAGCATCGGGCAGGGCACAGATACGCAGTATTTT
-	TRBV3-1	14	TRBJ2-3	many	CASSFGGRTDTQYF	TGTGCCAGCAGCTTCGGGGGGCGCACAGATACGCAGTATTTT
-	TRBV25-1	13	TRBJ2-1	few	CASSEYIRNEQFF	TGTGCCAGCAGTGAATATATTCGAAATGAGCAGTTCTTC
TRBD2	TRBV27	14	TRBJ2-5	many	CASSFAGDRETQYF	TGTGCCAGCAGTTTTGCGGGGGATCGTGAGACCCAGTACTTC
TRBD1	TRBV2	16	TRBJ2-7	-	CASSEPRDRDSYEQYF	TGTGCCAGCAGTGAACCCCGGGACAGGGACTCCTACGAGCAGTACTTC
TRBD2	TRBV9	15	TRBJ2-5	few	CASSVELAGGETQYF	TGTGCCAGCAGCGTAGAACTAGCGGGGGGAGAGACCCAGTACTTC
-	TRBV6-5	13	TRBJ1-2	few	CASRPGTPRGYTF	TGTGCCAGCCGGCCCGGGACCCCGAGGGGCTACACCTTC
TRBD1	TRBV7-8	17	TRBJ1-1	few	CASSLEGAWTLSTEAFF	TGTGCCAGCAGCTTAGAGGGGGCATGGACCCTATCCACTGAAGCTTTCTTT
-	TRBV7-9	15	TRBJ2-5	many	CASSLNAGVMETQYF	TGTGCCAGCAGCTTAAATGCCGGGGTGATGGAGACCCAGTACTTC
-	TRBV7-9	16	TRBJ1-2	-	CASSSAYGGVDYGYTF	TGTGCCAGCAGCTCGGCCTACGGCGGGGTTGACTATGGCTACACCTTC
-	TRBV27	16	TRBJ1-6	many	CASSSPGTPYNSPLHF	TGTGCCAGCAGTTCTCCCGGGACCCCCTATAATTCACCCCTCCACTTT
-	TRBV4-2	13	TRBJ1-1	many	CASSRAGGTEAFF	TGTGCCAGCAGCCGCGCGGGGGGCACTGAAGCTTTCTTT
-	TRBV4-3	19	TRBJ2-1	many	CASSQVGAFHGYSYNEQFF	TGCGCCAGCAGCCAAGTTGGGGCTTTTCATGGTTATTCGTACAATGAGCAGTTCTTC
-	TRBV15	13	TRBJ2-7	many	CATSRELEYEQYF	TGTGCCACCAGCAGAGAACTAGAATACGAGCAGTACTTC
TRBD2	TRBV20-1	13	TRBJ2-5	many	CSAKLAGGETQYF	TGCAGTGCTAAATTAGCGGGGGGAGAGACCCAGTACTTC
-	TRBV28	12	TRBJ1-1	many	CASRTGKTEAFF	TGTGCCAGCAGAACAGGGAAGACTGAAGCTTTCTTT
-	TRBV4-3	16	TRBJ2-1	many	CASSQERGSSYNEQFF	TGCGCCAGCAGCCAAGAAAGGGGCAGTTCCTACAATGAGCAGTTCTTC
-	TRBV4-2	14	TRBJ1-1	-	CASIGKGSNTEAFF	TGTGCCAGCATCGGAAAGGGGTCGAACACTGAAGCTTTCTTT
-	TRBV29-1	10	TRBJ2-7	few	CSAGAEEQYF	TGCAGCGCTGGGGCCGAAGAGCAGTACTTC
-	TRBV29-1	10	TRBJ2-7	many	CSVVSYEQYF	TGCAGCGTTGTATCATACGAGCAGTACTTC
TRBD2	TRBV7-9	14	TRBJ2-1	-	CASSRDYRGNEQFF	TGTGCCAGCAGCCGGGACTATCGGGGTAATGAGCAGTTCTTC
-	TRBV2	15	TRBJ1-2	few	CASSEGTSQNYGYTF	TGTGCCAGCAGTGAGGGGACAAGCCAAAACTATGGCTACACCTTC
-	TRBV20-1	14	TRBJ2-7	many	CSARLGGGAGEQYF	TGCAGTGCTAGACTGGGTGGGGGGGCAGGCGAGCAGTACTTC
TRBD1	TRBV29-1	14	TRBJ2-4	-	CSVSPGTGDTIQYF	TGCAGCGTTTCCCCCGGGACAGGGGACACCATTCAGTACTTC